The 6 T cell receptor beta chains presented below share a single source sample, sequenced in a study of blood T cell repertoires in COVID-19. Sequencing used immunoSEQ multiplex PCR; TCRdb keeps in-frame clones, though not all of them. The data contain about 220,000 clones, 70% to 85% of them seen just once; the ten biggest clones take up 1.3%. The sample consisted of PBMCs or T cells enriched from blood (not recorded which). The receptors shown here come from a woman between 40 and 50 years old with acute COVID-19.

The chain uses TRBV6-1 and TRBJ2-3, with 14 nucleotides matching TRBD2. The V gene end was trimmed by 4 bases and the J gene end by 2 bases; junction bases not matched to a gene: 2. Looked up from germline, CDR1 is MNHNS and CDR2 is SASEGT. This CDR3 region has 16 residues. CDR3 coding DNA: TGTGCCAGCAGTGGACTAGCGGGGGGGCTCACAGATACGCAGTATTTT. Translating it yields CASSGLAGGLTDTQYF.

The J gene is TRBJ2-5, the V gene TRBV5-4, with D unclear. In germline, CDR1 is SGHNT, CDR2 YYREEE (reference sequence). This CDR3 comprises 12 residues. Trimming took 0 bases from V and 5 from J, leaving 5 bases between them. CDR3 loop: CASSLGAETQYF. The CDR3 DNA reads TGTGCCAGCAGCTTGGGGGCGGAGACCCAGTACTTC.

The gene calls are TRBV27 and TRBJ2-1, with D tentatively TRBD2 (8 bases). Germline V gene data show CDR1 as MNHEY and CDR2 as SMNVEV (reference sequence). Between the trimmed V and J ends, which lost 7 bases and 0 bases, there was a span of 19 bases. The CDR3 consists of 17 residues. CDR3 coding DNA: TGTGCCAGCAAAGGGGGCGGGAGGCCACGCTCCTACAATGAGCAGTTCTTC. Encoded protein: CASKGGGRPRSYNEQFF.

The chain recombines TRBV5-5 with TRBJ1-4, with D possibly TRBD1 on 5 matching bases. The length of the CDR3 is 17 residues. Germline values: CDR1 SGHKS, CDR2 YYEKEE (reference sequence). Trimming removed 4 bases from V and 8 bases from J, with 24 bases in between. CDR3 in amino acids: CASSPSRGTVDSEKLFF. The CDR3, as DNA: TGTGCCAGCAGCCCATCTCGGGGGACCGTTGACAGCGAAAAACTGTTTTTT.

This clone came up once. V is TRBV6-1 and J is TRBJ1-2, with 8 bases that match TRBD1. V shed 1 base and J 6 bases; nucleotides not matched to a gene: 7. This CDR3 is built from 15 residues. Germline loops: CDR1 MNHNS, CDR2 SASEGT. The DNA of the CDR3 is TGTGCCAGCAGTGAAGTTGGACAGGGTGGGGATGGCTACACCTTC. Amino acids: CASSEVGQGGDGYTF.

This chain links TRBV7-2 with TRBJ1-3; D might be TRBD1 (5 bases). Germline V gene lookup returns CDR1 SGHTA and CDR2 FQGNSA. The V gene lost 4 bases and the J gene lost 9 bases, with 13 bases spanning the gap. CDR3 length: 13 amino acids. DNA for the CDR3: TGTGCCAGCAGCTCTAGCTACGGGGGCACCATATATTTT. Its protein is CASSSSYGGTIYF.